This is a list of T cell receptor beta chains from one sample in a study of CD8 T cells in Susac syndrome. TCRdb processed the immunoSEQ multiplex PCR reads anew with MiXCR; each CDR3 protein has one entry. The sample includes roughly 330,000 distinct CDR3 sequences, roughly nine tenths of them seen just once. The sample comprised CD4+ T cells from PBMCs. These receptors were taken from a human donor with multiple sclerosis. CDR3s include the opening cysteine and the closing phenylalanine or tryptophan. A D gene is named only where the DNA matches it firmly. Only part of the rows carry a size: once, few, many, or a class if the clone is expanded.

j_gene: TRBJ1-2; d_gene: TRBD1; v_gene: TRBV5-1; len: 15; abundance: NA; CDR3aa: CASSSGGQGRVGYTF; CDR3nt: TGCGCCAGCAGCTCCGGCGGACAGGGTCGGGTTGGCTACACCTTC
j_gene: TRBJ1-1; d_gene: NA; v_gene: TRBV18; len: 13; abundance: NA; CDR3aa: CASSPYGEGEAFF; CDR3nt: TGTGCCAGCTCACCGTACGGGGAAGGGGAAGCTTTCTTT
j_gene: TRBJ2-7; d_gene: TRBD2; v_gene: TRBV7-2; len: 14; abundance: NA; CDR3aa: CASTRTSGTYEQYF; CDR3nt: TGTGCCAGCACCAGGACTAGCGGAACCTACGAGCAGTACTTC
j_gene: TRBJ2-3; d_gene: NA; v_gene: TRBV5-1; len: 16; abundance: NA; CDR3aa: CASSYSVAGRTDTQYF; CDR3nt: TGCGCCAGCAGCTACTCAGTGGCGGGACGCACAGATACGCAGTATTTT
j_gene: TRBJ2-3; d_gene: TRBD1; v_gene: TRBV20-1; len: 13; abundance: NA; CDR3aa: CSAQGYGADTQYF; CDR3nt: TGCAGTGCACAGGGGTACGGCGCAGATACGCAGTATTTT
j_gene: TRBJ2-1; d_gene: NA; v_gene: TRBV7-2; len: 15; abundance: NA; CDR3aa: CASSSVAITGNEQFF; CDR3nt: TGTGCCAGCAGCTCCGTAGCGATTACGGGCAATGAGCAGTTCTTC
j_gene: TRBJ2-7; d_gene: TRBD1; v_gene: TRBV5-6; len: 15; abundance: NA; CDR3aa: CASSVGTGKFGEQYF; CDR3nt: TGTGCCAGCAGCGTCGGGACAGGGAAATTCGGCGAGCAGTACTTC
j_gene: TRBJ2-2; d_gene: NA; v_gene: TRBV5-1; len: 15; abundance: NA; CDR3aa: CASSSGAGVTGELFF; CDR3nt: TGCGCCAGCAGCTCGGGGGCGGGCGTTACCGGGGAGCTGTTTTTT
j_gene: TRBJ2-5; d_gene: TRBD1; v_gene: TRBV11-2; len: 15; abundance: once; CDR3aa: CASSSRTGGIETQYF; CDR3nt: TGTGCCAGCAGCTCTAGGACAGGGGGCATAGAGACCCAGTACTTC
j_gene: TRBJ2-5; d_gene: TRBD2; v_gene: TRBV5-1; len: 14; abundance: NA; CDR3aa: CASSIAGGLETQYF; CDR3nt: TGCGCCAGCAGCATTGCGGGGGGCCTGGAGACCCAGTACTTC
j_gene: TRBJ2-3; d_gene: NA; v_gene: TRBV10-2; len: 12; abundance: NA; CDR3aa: CASGSLGDTQYF; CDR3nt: TGCGCCAGCGGAAGTCTAGGAGATACGCAGTATTTT
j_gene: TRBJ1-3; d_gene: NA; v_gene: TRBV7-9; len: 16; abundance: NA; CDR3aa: CASSLGVWGRENTIYF; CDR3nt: TGTGCCAGCAGCCTAGGGGTTTGGGGCCGCGAAAACACCATATATTTT
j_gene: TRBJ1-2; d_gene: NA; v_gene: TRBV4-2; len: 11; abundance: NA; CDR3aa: CASSQERGYTF; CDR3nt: TGTGCCAGCAGCCAAGAACGAGGCTACACCTTC
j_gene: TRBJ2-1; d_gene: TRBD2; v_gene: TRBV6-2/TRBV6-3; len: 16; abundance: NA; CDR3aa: CATVRIISGSHNEQFF; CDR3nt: TGTGCCACCGTGAGGATCATTAGCGGGAGCCACAATGAGCAGTTCTTC
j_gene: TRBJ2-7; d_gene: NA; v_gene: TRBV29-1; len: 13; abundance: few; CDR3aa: CSVEMGPAYEQYF; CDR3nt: TGCAGCGTTGAAATGGGTCCCGCCTACGAGCAGTACTTC
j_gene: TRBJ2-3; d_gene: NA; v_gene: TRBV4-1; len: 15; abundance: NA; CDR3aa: CASSQFAGPTDTQYF; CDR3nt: TGCGCCAGCAGCCAATTCGCGGGTCCCACAGATACGCAGTATTTT
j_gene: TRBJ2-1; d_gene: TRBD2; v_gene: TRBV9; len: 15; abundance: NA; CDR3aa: CASSVREGSYNEQFF; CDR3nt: TGTGCCAGCAGCGTAAGGGAGGGCTCCTACAATGAGCAGTTCTTC
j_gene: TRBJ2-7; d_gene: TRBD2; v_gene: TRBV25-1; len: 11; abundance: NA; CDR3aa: CASAGVYEQYF; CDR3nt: TGTGCCAGTGCGGGAGTCTACGAGCAGTACTTC
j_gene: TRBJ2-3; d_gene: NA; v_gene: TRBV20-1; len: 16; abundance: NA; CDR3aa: CSARPPGRRATDTQYF; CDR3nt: TGCAGTGCTAGACCCCCCGGGAGAAGGGCCACAGATACGCAGTATTTT
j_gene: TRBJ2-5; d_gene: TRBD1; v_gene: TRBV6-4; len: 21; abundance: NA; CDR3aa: CASSTAGQGPESTPYQETQYF; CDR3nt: TGTGCCAGCAGTACTGCGGGACAGGGGCCGGAGTCAACCCCGTACCAAGAGACCCAGTACTTC
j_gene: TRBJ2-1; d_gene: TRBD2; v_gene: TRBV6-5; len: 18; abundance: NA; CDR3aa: CASSYSRGGTSGGNEQFF; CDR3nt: TGTGCCAGCAGTTACTCGAGGGGAGGGACTAGCGGGGGCAATGAGCAGTTCTTC
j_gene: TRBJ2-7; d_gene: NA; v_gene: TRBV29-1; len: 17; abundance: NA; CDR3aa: CSVEDLGGHLSSYEQYF; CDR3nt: TGCAGCGTTGAAGATCTGGGGGGACACCTGAGCTCCTACGAGCAGTACTTC
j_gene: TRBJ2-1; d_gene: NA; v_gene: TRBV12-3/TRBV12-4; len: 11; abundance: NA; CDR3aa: CASSFRQEQFF; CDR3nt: TGTGCCAGCAGTTTTAGACAAGAGCAGTTCTTC
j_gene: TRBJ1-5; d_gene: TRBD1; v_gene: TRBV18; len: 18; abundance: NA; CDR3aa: CASSLGPGQGKRDQPQHF; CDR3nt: TGTGCCAGCTCACTTGGACCGGGACAGGGAAAGAGGGATCAGCCCCAGCATTTT
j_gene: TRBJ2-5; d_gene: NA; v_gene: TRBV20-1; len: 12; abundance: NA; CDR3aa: CSAPPPGETQYF; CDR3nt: TGCAGTGCCCCTCCCCCCGGTGAGACCCAGTACTTC
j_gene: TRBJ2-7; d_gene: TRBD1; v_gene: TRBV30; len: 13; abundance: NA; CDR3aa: CAWSVIPGGEQYF; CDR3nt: TGTGCCTGGAGTGTAATCCCAGGGGGCGAGCAGTACTTC
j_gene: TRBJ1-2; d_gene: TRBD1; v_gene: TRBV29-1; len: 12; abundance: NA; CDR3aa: CSAWTGDYGYTF; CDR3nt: TGCAGCGCCTGGACAGGGGACTATGGCTACACCTTC
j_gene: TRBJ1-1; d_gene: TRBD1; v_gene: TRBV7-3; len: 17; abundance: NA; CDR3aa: CASSLTGNPGQGAEAFF; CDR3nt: TGTGCCAGCAGCTTAACAGGGAACCCCGGACAGGGGGCTGAAGCTTTCTTT
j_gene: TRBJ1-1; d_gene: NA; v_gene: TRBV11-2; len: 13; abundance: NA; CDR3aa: CASSDLGWDKAFF; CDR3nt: TGTGCCAGCAGCGACTTAGGGTGGGACAAAGCTTTCTTT
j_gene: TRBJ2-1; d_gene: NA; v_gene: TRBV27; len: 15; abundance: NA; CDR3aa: CASSDVSAVYNEQFF; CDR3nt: TGTGCCAGCAGTGACGTGAGCGCGGTTTACAATGAGCAGTTCTTC
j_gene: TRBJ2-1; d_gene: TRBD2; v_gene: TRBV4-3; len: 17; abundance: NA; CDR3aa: CASSQDGTSGSYNEQFF; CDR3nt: TGCGCCAGCAGCCAAGATGGGACTAGCGGCTCCTACAATGAGCAGTTCTTC
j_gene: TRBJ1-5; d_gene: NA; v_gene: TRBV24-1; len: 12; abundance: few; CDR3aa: CATSDPNQPQHF; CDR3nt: TGTGCCACCAGTGATCCCAATCAGCCCCAGCATTTT
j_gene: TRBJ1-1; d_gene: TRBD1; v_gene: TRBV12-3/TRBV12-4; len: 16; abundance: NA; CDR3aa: CASSLDRPEMNTEAFF; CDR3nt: TGTGCCAGCAGTTTGGACAGGCCAGAGATGAACACTGAAGCTTTCTTT
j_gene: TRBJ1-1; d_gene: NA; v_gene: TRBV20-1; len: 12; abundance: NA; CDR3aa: CSAGPSVEEAFF; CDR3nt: TGCAGTGCTGGTCCTTCGGTCGAGGAGGCTTTCTTT
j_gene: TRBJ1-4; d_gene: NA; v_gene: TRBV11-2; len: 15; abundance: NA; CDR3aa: CASSFRRATNEKLFF; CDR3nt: TGTGCCAGCAGCTTTCGCAGGGCAACTAATGAAAAACTGTTTTTT
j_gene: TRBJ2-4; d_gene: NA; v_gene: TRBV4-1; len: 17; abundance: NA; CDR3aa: CASSQVSASGAKNIQYF; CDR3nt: TGCGCCAGCAGCCAAGTATCGGCCTCCGGAGCCAAAAACATTCAGTACTTC
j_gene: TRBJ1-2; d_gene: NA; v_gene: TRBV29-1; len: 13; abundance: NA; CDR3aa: CSVEPRGISGYTF; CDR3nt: TGCAGCGTTGAGCCGAGGGGGATCAGTGGCTACACCTTC
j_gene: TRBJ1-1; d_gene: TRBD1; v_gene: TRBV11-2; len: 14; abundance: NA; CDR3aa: CASSSGTGWTEAFF; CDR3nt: TGTGCCAGCAGCTCCGGGACAGGGTGGACTGAAGCTTTCTTT
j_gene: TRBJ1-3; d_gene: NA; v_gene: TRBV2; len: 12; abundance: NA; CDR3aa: CASSGLGNTIYF; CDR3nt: TGTGCCAGCAGTGGCCTGGGAAACACCATATATTTT
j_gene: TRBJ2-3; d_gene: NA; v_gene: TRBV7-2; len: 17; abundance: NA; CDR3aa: CASSLAGTGFSTDTQYF; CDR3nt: TGTGCCAGCAGCTTAGCAGGGACCGGATTTAGCACAGATACGCAGTATTTT
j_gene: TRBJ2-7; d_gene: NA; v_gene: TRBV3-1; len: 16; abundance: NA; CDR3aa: CASSPKGRLHTYEQYF; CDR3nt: TGTGCCAGCAGCCCGAAGGGGCGGCTTCATACCTACGAGCAGTACTTC
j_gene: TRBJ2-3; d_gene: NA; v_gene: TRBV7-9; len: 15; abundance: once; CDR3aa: CASSYRLVREDTQYF; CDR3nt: TGTGCCAGCAGCTACCGACTAGTTCGGGAAGATACGCAGTATTTT
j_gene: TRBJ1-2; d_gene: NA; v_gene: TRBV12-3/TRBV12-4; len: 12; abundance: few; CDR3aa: CASSLESHGYTF; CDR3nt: TGTGCCAGCAGTTTAGAGAGTCACGGCTACACCTTC
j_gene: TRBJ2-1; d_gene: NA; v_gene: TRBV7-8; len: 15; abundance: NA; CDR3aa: CASSSTRTRGNEQFF; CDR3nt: TGTGCCAGCAGCTCTACTAGGACCCGAGGTAATGAGCAGTTCTTC
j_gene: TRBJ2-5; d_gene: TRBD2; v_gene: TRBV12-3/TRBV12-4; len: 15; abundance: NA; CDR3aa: CASSNHGGARETQYF; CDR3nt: TGTGCCAGCAGTAACCACGGGGGGGCAAGAGAGACCCAGTACTTC
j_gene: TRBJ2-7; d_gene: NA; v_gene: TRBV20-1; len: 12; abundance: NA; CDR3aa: CSAGHGSYEQYF; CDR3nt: TGCAGCGCGGGACACGGCTCCTACGAGCAGTACTTC
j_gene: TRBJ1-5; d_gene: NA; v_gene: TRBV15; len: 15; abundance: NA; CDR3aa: CATSRGAGPFRPQHF; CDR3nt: TGTGCCACCAGCAGAGGGGCAGGGCCTTTTCGGCCCCAGCATTTT
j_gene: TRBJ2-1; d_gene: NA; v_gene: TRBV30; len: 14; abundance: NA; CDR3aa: CAWSPGPLANEQFF; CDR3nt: TGTGCCTGGAGTCCAGGGCCCCTTGCCAATGAGCAGTTCTTC
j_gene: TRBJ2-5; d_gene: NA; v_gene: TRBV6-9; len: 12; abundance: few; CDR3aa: CASSYEPETQYF; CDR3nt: TGTGCCAGCAGTTATGAACCAGAGACCCAGTACTTC
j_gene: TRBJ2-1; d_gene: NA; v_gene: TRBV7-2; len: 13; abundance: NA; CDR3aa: CASSLARGDEQFF; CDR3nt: TGTGCCAGCAGCTTAGCGCGAGGAGATGAGCAGTTCTTC
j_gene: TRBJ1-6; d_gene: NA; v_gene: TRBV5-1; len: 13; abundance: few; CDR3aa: CATRLDLNSPLHF; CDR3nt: TGCGCCACTAGACTGGATCTGAATTCACCCCTCCACTTT
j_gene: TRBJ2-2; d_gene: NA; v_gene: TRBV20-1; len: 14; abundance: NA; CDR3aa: CSARSRQHAGELFF; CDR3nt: TGCAGTGCTAGATCTCGCCAACACGCCGGGGAGCTGTTTTTT
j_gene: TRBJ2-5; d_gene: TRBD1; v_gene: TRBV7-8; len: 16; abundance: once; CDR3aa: CASSPVLSGGAETQYF; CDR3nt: TGTGCCAGCAGCCCCGTATTATCAGGGGGCGCGGAGACCCAGTACTTC
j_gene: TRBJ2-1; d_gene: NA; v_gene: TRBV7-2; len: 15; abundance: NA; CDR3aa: CASSLGGTSYNEQFF; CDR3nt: TGTGCCAGCAGCTTAGGCGGAACTTCCTACAATGAGCAGTTCTTC
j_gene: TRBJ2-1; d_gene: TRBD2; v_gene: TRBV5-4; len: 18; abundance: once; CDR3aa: CASSLDPGTSGAYNEQFF; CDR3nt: TGTGCCAGCAGCTTGGACCCGGGGACTAGCGGGGCGTACAATGAGCAGTTCTTC
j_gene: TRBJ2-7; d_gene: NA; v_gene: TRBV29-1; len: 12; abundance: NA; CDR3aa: CSVGRDTYEQYF; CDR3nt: TGCAGCGTTGGAAGGGACACCTACGAGCAGTACTTC
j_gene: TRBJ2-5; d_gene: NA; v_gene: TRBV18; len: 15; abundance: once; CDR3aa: CASSSTGPNEETQYF; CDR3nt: TGTGCCAGCTCCTCGACCGGGCCTAATGAAGAGACCCAGTACTTC